These 2 T cell receptor beta chains originate from one sample sequenced in a study of cytomegalovirus exposure and HLA in healthy donors. PCR used 60 Vbeta primers and 13 Jbeta primers. Using immunoSEQ multiplex PCR, the repertoire was profiled, and TCRdb retains in-frame clones only, with some absent. The data show over 100,000 clones, 65% to 90% seen once. Source material: PBMCs. The receptors originated from a young woman in good health and CMV-seronegative.

As to this clone: Germline and junction disagree at one end, which may indicate a read error. This chain joins TRBV2 and TRBJ2-3; 12 bases agree with TRBD2. The CDR3 is made up of 15 amino acids. Germline V gives CDR1 SNHLY, CDR2 FYNNEI. The CDR3 protein is CASTGASGRAGGGHF. CDR3 coding DNA: TGTGCCAGCACCGGAGCTAGCGGGAGGGCCGGGGGAGGCCATTTT.

The chain is built from TRBV2 and TRBJ1-4, with a possible D match to TRBD1 (6 bases). From germline, CDR1 is SNHLY and CDR2 FYNNEI. CDR3 length equals 16 residues. Trimming took off 7 bases at V and 8 bases at J, with 23 bases between the two ends. DNA for the CDR3: TGTGCCAGCAACCAGGACCAGGGGAACGGGTGGGAAAAACTGTTTTTT. It yields the protein CASNQDQGNGWEKLFF.